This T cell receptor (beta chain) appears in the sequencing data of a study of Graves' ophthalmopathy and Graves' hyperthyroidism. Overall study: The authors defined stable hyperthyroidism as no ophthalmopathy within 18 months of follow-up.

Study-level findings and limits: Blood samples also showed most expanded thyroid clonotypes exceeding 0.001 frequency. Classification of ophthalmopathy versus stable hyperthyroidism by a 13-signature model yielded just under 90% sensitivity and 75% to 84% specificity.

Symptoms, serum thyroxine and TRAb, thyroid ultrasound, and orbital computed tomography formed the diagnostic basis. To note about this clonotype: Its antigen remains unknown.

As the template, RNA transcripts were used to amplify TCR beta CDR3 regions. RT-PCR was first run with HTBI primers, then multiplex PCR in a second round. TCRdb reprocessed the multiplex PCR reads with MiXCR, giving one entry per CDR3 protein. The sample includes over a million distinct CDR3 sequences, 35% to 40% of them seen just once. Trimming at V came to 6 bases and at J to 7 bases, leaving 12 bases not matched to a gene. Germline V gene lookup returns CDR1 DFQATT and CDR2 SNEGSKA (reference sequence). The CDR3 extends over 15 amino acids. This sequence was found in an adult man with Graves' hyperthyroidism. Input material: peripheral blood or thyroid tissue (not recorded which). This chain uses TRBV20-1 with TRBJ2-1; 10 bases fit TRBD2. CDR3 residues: CSATAASGSGNEQFF. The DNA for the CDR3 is TGCAGTGCGACCGCCGCTAGCGGGAGTGGTAATGAGCAGTTCTTC.